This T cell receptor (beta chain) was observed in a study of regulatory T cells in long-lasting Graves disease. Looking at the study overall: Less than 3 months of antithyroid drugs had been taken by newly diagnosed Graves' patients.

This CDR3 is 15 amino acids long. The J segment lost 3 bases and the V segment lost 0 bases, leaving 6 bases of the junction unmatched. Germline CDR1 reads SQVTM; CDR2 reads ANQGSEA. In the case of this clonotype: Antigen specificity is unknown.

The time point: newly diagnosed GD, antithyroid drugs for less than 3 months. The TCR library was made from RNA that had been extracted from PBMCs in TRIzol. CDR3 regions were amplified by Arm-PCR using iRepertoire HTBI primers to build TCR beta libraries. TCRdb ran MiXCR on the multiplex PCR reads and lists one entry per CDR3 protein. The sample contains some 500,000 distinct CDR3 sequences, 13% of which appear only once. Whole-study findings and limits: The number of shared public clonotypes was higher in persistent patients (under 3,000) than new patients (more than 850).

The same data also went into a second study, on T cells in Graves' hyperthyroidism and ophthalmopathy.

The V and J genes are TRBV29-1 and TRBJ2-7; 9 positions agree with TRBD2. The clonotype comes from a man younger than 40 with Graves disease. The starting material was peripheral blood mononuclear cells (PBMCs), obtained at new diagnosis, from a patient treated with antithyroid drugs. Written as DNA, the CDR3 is TGCAGCGTTGAAGAAATGCTAGCGGGAAGCTACGAGCAGTACTTC. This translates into CSVEEMLAGSYEQYF.